Listed below are T cell receptor beta chains from one sample, sequenced in a study of blood T cell repertoires in COVID-19. Sequencing was performed with immunoSEQ multiplex PCR; in TCRdb, only in-frame clones are kept and a portion is missing. The sample has about 150,000 clones; 80% to 90% are singletons. The material sequenced was peripheral blood. These receptors came from a woman aged 40 to 49 with acute or convalescent COVID-19. The CDR3 runs from the conserved cysteine through the conserved F or W. D genes are given only for firm matches.

v_call	d_call	j_call	cdr3_aa
TRBV28	TRBD1	TRBJ1-5	CASRQGQNSNQPQHF
TRBV4-2	TRBD2	TRBJ2-1	CASSLYLAGDANEQFF
TRBV30	TRBD1	TRBJ1-2	CAWMVPDRVGYTF
TRBV6-2/TRBV6-3	TRBD2	TRBJ2-4	CASSYSAGTSGIVKNIQYF
TRBV19	NA	TRBJ1-6	CASSPVGRNSPLHF
TRBV11-3	TRBD2	TRBJ2-3	CASSTGLAGARSDTQYF
TRBV9	NA	TRBJ1-6	CASSVHPRGGDNSPLHF
TRBV10-3	NA	TRBJ2-6	CAISEPLTGANVLTF
TRBV19	NA	TRBJ2-1	CASSVYRNNNEQFF
TRBV7-3	TRBD1	TRBJ2-7	CASSTGTGLSEQYF
TRBV3-1/TRBV3-2	NA	TRBJ1-2	CASSQDSTANYGYTF
TRBV5-1	NA	TRBJ2-3	CASSWGRVRGDTQYF
TRBV6-4	NA	TRBJ1-6	CASSDKRGAGSPLHF
TRBV6-5	TRBD1	TRBJ1-1	CASRLRTGGTEAFF
TRBV18	NA	TRBJ1-1	CASSPAGGTEAFF
TRBV28	NA	TRBJ1-2	CASNIPGRGAAYGYTF
TRBV12-3/TRBV12-4	NA	TRBJ1-3	CASSWQSTIYF
TRBV12-3/TRBV12-4	NA	TRBJ1-3	CASRLTSGNTIYF
TRBV14	TRBD1	TRBJ1-2	CASSLTGDESNYGYTF
TRBV5-1	TRBD1	TRBJ2-7	CASSLYQTGAEQYF
TRBV2	NA	TRBJ1-5	CASSATGDQPQHF
TRBV5-1	TRBD1	TRBJ1-1	CASSSYRGGNTEAFF
TRBV19	NA	TRBJ1-5	CASSIGNRDQPQHF
TRBV18	NA	TRBJ1-4	CASSPVEGVRTNEKLFF
TRBV30	NA	TRBJ1-2	CAWEGSNYGYTF
TRBV7-9	NA	TRBJ1-1	CASSPGRFENTEAFF
TRBV28	NA	TRBJ2-2	CASRPTRMANTGELFF
TRBV28	NA	TRBJ1-2	CASSLGEPAWLKF
TRBV7-2	NA	TRBJ2-3	CASSDPGHPSDTQYF
TRBV6-1	TRBD2	TRBJ2-3	CASSEWGLARHTDTQYF
TRBV21-1	NA	TRBJ2-1	CASSKVRGPQDLKAPEQFF
TRBV12-2	NA	TRBJ2-7	CASRQLAGVNYEQYF
TRBV7-9	NA	TRBJ2-7	CASSLDSYYEQYF
TRBV5-8	NA	TRBJ1-1	CASSILLNTEAFF
TRBV6-1	TRBD1	TRBJ1-2	CASSEVVWGQLNYGYTF
TRBV11-3	TRBD2	TRBJ2-1	CASSSREQSVNEQFF
TRBV5-6	TRBD1	TRBJ2-6	CASSRLDRGGSGANVLTF
TRBV6-5	TRBD1	TRBJ1-1	CASEKAGGANTEAFF
TRBV9	NA	TRBJ1-1	CASSVIGQGNTEAFF
TRBV3-1/TRBV3-2	TRBD1	TRBJ1-2	CASSREPGQGSNYGYTF
TRBV12-3/TRBV12-4	NA	TRBJ1-1	CASRQQGKTEAFF
TRBV5-1	NA	TRBJ2-5	CASSLEPAGHQETQYF
TRBV11-2	NA	TRBJ1-1	CASSLVRRENTEAFF
TRBV7-9	TRBD1	TRBJ2-7	CASRHGQGAGEQYF
TRBV3-1/TRBV3-2	TRBD1	TRBJ1-2	CASSSNDRGRPHGYTF
TRBV7-2	NA	TRBJ2-2	CASSSAARVLGKLFF
TRBV24-1	TRBD1	TRBJ1-5	CATSDVAGQGTSNQPQHF
TRBV15	NA	TRBJ1-4	CATSRGGESTNEKLFF
TRBV6-5	NA	TRBJ1-4	CASSYSSLIANEKLFF
TRBV24-1	NA	TRBJ2-2	CATRGTADTGELFF
TRBV29-1	TRBD2	TRBJ2-7	CSVGTSGTYEQYF
TRBV2	TRBD1	TRBJ1-5	CASSLDRAQPQHF
TRBV5-6	NA	TRBJ1-2	CASSLAYEVLTF